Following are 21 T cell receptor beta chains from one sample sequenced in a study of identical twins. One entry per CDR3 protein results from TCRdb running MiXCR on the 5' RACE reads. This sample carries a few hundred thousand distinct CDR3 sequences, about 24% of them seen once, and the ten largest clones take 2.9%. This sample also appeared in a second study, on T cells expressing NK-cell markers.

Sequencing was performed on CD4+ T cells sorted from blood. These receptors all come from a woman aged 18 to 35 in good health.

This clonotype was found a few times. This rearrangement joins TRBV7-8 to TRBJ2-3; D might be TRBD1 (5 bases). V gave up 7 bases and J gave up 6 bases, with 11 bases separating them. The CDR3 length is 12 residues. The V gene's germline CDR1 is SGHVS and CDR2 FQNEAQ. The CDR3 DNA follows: TGTGCCAGCACCCCAGGGATGGATACGCAGTATTTT. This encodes CASTPGMDTQYF.

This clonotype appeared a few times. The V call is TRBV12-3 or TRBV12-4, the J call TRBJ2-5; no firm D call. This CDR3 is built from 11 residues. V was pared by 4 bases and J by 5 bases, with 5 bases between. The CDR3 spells CASSYHETQYF. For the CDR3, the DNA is TGTGCCAGCAGTTATCATGAGACCCAGTACTTC.

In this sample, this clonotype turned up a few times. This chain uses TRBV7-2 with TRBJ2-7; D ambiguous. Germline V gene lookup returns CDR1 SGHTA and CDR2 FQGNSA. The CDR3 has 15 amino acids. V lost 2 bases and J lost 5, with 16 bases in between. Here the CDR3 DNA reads TGTGCCAGCAGCTTATCCCCGACCTACAAAAACGAGCAGTACTTC. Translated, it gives CASSLSPTYKNEQYF.

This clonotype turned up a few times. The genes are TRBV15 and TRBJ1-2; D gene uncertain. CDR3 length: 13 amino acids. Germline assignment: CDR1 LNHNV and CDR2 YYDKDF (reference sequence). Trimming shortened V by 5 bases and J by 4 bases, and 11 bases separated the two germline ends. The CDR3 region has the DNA TGTGCCACCAGCGAGGGTCGGGGCTATGGCTACACCTTC. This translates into CATSEGRGYGYTF.

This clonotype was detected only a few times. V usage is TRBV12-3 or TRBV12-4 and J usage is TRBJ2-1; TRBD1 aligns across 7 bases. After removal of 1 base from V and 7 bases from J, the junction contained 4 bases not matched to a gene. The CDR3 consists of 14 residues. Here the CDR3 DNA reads TGTGCCAGCAGTTTAGGACAGGGTGGGAATGAGCAGTTCTTC. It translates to CASSLGQGGNEQFF.

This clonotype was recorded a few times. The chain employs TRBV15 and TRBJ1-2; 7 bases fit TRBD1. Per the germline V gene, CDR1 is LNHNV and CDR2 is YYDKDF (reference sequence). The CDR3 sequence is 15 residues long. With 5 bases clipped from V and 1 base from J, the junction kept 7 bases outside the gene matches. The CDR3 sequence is CATSSDRVFNYGYTF. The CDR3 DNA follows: TGTGCCACCAGCTCCGACAGGGTCTTTAACTATGGCTACACCTTC.

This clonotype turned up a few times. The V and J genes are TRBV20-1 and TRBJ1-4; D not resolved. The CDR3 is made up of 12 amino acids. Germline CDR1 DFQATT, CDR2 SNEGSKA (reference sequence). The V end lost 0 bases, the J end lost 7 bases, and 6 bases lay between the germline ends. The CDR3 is CSARDLGEKLFF. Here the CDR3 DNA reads TGCAGTGCTAGAGATCTCGGTGAAAAACTGTTTTTT.

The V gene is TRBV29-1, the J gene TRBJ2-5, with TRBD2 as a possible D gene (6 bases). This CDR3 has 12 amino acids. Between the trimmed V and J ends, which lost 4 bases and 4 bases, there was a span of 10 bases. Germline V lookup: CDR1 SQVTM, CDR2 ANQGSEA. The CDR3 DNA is TGCAGCGTTGGGGGACTCAGAGAGACCCAGTACTTC. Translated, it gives CSVGGLRETQYF.

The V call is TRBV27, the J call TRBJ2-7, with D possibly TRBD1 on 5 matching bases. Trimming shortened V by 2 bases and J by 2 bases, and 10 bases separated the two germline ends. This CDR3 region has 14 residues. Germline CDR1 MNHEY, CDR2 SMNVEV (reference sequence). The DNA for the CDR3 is TGTGCCAGCAGTTTACGCCAGGGAACCTACGAGCAGTACTTC. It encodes CASSLRQGTYEQYF.

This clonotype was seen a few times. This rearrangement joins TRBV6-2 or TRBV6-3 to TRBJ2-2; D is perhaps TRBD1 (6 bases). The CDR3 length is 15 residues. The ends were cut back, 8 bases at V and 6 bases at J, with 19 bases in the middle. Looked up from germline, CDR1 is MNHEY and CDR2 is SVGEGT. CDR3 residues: CASQRGTLAPGELFF. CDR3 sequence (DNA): TGTGCCAGCCAAAGGGGGACCCTTGCTCCCGGGGAGCTGTTTTTT.

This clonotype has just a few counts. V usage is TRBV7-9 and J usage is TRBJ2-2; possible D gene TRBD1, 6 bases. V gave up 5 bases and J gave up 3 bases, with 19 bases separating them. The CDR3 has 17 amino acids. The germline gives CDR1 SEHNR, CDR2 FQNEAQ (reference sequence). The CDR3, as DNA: TGTGCCAGCAGCCATACCCCAAGGGGGTCGGACACCGGGGAGCTGTTTTTT. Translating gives CASSHTPRGSDTGELFF.

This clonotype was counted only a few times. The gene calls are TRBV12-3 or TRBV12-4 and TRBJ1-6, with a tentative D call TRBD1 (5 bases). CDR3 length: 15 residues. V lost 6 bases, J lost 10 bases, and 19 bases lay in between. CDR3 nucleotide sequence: TGTGCCAGCAGCCCCCAGGGATCTGTGGGATCACCCCTCCACTTT. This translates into CASSPQGSVGSPLHF.

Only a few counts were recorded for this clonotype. The CDR3 region is CSANPGTSGYNEQFF. In DNA, the CDR3 is TGCAGTGCTAACCCCGGGACTAGCGGATACAATGAGCAGTTCTTC. The rearrangement links TRBV20-1 to TRBJ2-1, with 11 nucleotides matching TRBD2. Germline CDR1 and CDR2: DFQATT and SNEGSKA (reference sequence). J gave up 4 bases and V 4 bases, and 6 bases lay outside the gene matches. The CDR3 contains 15 residues.

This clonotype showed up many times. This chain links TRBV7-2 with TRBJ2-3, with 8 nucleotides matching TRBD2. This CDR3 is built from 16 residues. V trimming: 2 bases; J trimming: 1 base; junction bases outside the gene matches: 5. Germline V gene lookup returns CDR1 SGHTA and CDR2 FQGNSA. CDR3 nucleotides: TGTGCCAGCAGCTTATTTGTGCGGGAGGGCACAGATACGCAGTATTTT. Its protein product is CASSLFVREGTDTQYF.

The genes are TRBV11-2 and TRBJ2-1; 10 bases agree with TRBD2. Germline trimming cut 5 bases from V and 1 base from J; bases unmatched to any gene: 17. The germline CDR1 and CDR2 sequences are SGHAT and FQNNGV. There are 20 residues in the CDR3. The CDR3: CASSPRIAGGTLGSYNEQFF. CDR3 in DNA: TGTGCCAGCAGCCCTCGGATAGCGGGGGGAACCTTGGGGTCCTACAATGAGCAGTTCTTC.

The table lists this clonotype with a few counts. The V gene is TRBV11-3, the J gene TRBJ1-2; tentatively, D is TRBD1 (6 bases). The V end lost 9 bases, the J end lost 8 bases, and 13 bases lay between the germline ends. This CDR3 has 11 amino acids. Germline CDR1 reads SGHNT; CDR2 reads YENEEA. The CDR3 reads CASEDSQGYTF. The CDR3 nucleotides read TGTGCCAGTGAGGACAGCCAAGGCTACACCTTC. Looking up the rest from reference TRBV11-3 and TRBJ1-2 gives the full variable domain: EAGVVQSPRYKIIEKKQPVAFWCNPISGHNTLYWYLQNLGQGPELLIRYENEEAVDDSQLPKDRFSAERLKGVDSTLKIQPAELGDSAVYLCASEDSQGYTFGSGTRLTVV.

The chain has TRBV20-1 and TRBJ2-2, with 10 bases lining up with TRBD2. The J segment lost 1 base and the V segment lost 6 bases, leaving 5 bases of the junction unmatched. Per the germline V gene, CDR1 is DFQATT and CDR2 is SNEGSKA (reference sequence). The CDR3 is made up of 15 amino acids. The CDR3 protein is CSALAGAGNTGELFF. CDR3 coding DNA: TGCAGTGCGCTAGCGGGGGCCGGGAACACCGGGGAGCTGTTTTTT.

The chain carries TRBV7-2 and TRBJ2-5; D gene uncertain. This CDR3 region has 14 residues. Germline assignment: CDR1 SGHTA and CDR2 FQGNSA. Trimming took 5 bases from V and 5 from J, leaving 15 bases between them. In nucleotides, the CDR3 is TGTGCCAGCAGCCCCTACGGCCCCGGGGAGACCCAGTACTTC. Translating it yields CASSPYGPGETQYF.

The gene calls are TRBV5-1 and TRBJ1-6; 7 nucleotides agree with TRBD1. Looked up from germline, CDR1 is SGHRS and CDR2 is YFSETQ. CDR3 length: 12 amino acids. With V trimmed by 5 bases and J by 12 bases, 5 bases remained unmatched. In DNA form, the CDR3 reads TGCGCCAGCAGTCTTGGACAGGAACCCCTCCACTTT. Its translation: CASSLGQEPLHF.

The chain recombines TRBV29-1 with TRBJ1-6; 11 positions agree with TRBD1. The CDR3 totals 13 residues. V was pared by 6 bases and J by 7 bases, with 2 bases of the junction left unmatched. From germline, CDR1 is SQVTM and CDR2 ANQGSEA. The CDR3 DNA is TGCAGCGTCCGGGACAGGGGGAATTCACCCCTCCACTTT. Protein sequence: CSVRDRGNSPLHF.

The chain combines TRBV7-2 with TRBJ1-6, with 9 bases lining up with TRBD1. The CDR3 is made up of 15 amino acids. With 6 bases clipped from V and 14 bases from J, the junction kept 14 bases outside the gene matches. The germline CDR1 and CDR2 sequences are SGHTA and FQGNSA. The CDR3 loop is CASRQVPDRGQSLHF. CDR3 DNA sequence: TGTGCCAGCAGGCAGGTCCCGGACAGGGGCCAGTCCCTCCACTTT.